The 6 T cell receptor beta chains listed next were all sequenced from one sample in a study of blood T cell repertoires in COVID-19. Data came from immunoSEQ multiplex PCR; TCRdb stores just in-frame clones and leaves some out. The sample carries some 170,000 clones, over 75% recorded once. The sample taken for sequencing was PBMCs or T cells enriched from blood (not recorded which). All receptors derive from a human donor with acute COVID-19. The donor label of this sample is uncertain.

The chain combines TRBV3-1 (or the pseudogene TRBV3-2) with TRBJ1-1; 10 positions match TRBD1. With V trimmed by 3 bases and J by 4 bases, 11 bases remained unmatched. The length of the CDR3 is 17 residues. CDR1 is LGHDT, CDR2 YNNKEL, per germline (reference sequence). Here the CDR3 DNA reads TGTGCCAGCAGCCAGAGGGCCTTGACAGGGGGCGCCACTGAAGCTTTCTTT. It translates to CASSQRALTGGATEAFF.

In its sample, this clone was seen a few times. The chain employs TRBV18 and TRBJ2-5; weak D call: TRBD2 (5 bases). The germline V gene has CDR1 KGHSH and CDR2 LQKENI. The CDR3 is 15 amino acids. V lost 6 bases and J lost 5, with 19 bases in between. The CDR3 bases are TGTGCCAGCTCTCATCCTTACGGGATCGACGAGACCCAGTACTTC. Residues: CASSHPYGIDETQYF.

The chain combines TRBV9 with TRBJ2-7, with 7 bases lining up with TRBD2. Germline assignment: CDR1 SGDLS and CDR2 YYNGEE. With 0 bases clipped from V and 5 bases from J, the junction kept 5 bases outside the gene matches. CDR3 length: 14 amino acids. The CDR3 sequence: CASSVEAGQNEQYF. The CDR3 DNA follows: TGTGCCAGCAGCGTAGAAGCGGGGCAGAACGAGCAGTACTTC.

As DNA, the CDR3 is TGTGCCAGCAGCTTAGCGCGGGGTTTTGGGCACTATGGCTACACCTTC. This sequence encodes CASSLARGFGHYGYTF. V is TRBV7-2 and J is TRBJ1-2, with unresolved D. There are 16 residues in the CDR3. Germline V gene data show CDR1 as SGHTA and CDR2 as FQGNSA. V was pared by 0 bases and J by 3 bases, with 14 bases between. The whole variable domain, remainder taken from reference TRBV7-2 and TRBJ1-2, is GAGVSQSPSNKVTEKGKDVELRCDPISGHTALYWYRQSLGQGLEFLIYFQGNSAPDKSGLPSDRFSAERTGGSVSTLTIQRTQQEDSAVYLCASSLARGFGHYGYTFGSGTRLTVV.

This chain links TRBV28 with TRBJ2-5; D not resolved. Germline assignment: CDR1 MDHEN and CDR2 SYDVKM. The V and J ends lost 3 bases and 0 bases respectively, with 2 bases between them. The CDR3 is made up of 12 amino acids. The CDR3 coding sequence is TGTGCCAGCAGTTTCTACCAAGAGACCCAGTACTTC. It yields the protein CASSFYQETQYF. Using reference TRBV28 and TRBJ2-5 for the parts outside the CDR3, the full variable domain is DVKVTQSSRYLVKRTGEKVFLECVQDMDHENMFWYRQDPGLGLRLIYFSYDVKMKEKGDIPEGYSVSREKKERFSLILESASTNQTSMYLCASSFYQETQYFGPGTRLLVL.

V usage is TRBV27 and J usage is TRBJ2-5; 7 nucleotides line up with TRBD1. V trimming: 2 bases; J trimming: 5 bases; junction bases outside the gene matches: 2. CDR1 is MNHEY and CDR2 is SMNVEV in the germline V gene (reference sequence). The CDR3 has 13 amino acids. DNA of the CDR3: TGTGCCAGCAGTTTAAACAGGGGTGAGACCCAGTACTTC. Its translation: CASSLNRGETQYF.